The 9 T cell receptor beta chains in this list originate from one sample, sequenced in a study of human T cells and chemical hapten exposure. In TCRdb, the RACE reads were re-called with MiXCR into one record per CDR3 protein. The sample carries tens of thousands of distinct CDR3 sequences, about 10% recorded once. Time point defined: patch test 1, 2 weeks after DPC sensitization. Treatment noted: therapeutic diphenylcyclopropenone sensitization with weekly scalp DPC. The sequencing here drew on whole blood, taken in connection with sensitization to the hapten diphenylcyclopropenone (DPC). The receptor source for this set is a man in his forties with alopecia areata. Some clones in this sample may be carry-over from other donors' samples.

This clonotype was seen a few times. This sequence joins TRBV27 and TRBJ1-5, with 7 bases lining up with TRBD1. The CDR3 totals 13 residues. V lost 5 bases and J lost 7; bases outside the gene matches: 5. Germline V lookup: CDR1 MNHEY, CDR2 SMNVEV (reference sequence). The CDR3 nucleotides read TGTGCCAGCAGTAACAGGGGACAACAGCCCCAGCATTTT. Translated, it gives CASSNRGQQPQHF.

This clonotype was counted at least ten times. The chain recombines TRBV6-5 with TRBJ1-2; the D gene is possibly TRBD1 (6 bases). CDR3 length equals 17 residues. V lost 5 bases to trimming and J lost 0 bases, with 19 bases between them. Per germline, CDR1 MNHEY and CDR2 SVGAGI. The CDR3: CASSPTHPQGANYGYTF. The CDR3 nucleotides read TGTGCCAGCAGTCCGACACACCCACAGGGAGCTAACTATGGCTACACCTTC.

The genes are TRBV24-1 and TRBJ2-3; maybe TRBD2 (6 bases). Germline lookup yields CDR1 KGHDR and CDR2 SFDVKD. Trimming stripped 7 bases from V and 4 bases from J, with 17 bases between. This CDR3 has 15 amino acids. As DNA, the CDR3 is TGTGCCACCAGGGACGGGGGAGAGGGCTCAGATACGCAGTATTTT. Protein product: CATRDGGEGSDTQYF.

The sample holds a few counts of this clonotype. This rearrangement joins TRBV9 to TRBJ2-3; D is uncertain. The CDR3 has 16 amino acids. Trimming shortened V by 2 bases and J by 3 bases, and 16 bases separated the two germline ends. Germline V gene sequence: CDR1 SGDLS, CDR2 YYNGEE. The CDR3 sequence is CASSVAVQIPTDTQYF. The CDR3 DNA is TGTGCCAGCAGCGTGGCAGTACAGATCCCTACAGATACGCAGTATTTT.

This chain uses TRBV25-1 with TRBJ2-5; the D gene is possibly TRBD1 (5 bases). Looked up from germline, CDR1 is MGHDK and CDR2 is SYGVNS. The germline V and J ends were trimmed by 1 base and 2 bases, with 14 bases remaining between them. The CDR3 has 16 amino acids. DNA for the CDR3: TGTGCCAGCAGTGAATCGCAACGGACACCTCAAGAGACCCAGTACTTC. This translates into CASSESQRTPQETQYF.

This chain connects TRBV30 to TRBJ1-5; D remains unclear. V lost 3 bases and J 4 bases, leaving 10 bases between the germline ends. Germline CDR1 GTSNPN, CDR2 SVGIG (reference sequence). The length of the CDR3 is 13 residues. CDR3 region: CAWSPSGNQPQHF. As DNA, the CDR3 is TGTGCCTGGAGCCCGTCGGGGAATCAGCCCCAGCATTTT.

Only a few counts were recorded for this clonotype. CDR3: CASSSGLIIDLAKNIQYF. The CDR3 DNA is TGTGCCAGCAGCTCTGGGTTAATAATTGATCTAGCCAAAAACATTCAGTACTTC. This sequence joins TRBV7-2 and TRBJ2-4, with no clear D. CDR3 length equals 18 residues. In germline, CDR1 is SGHTA, CDR2 FQGNSA. With 4 bases removed from V and 0 bases from J, the gap between germline ends came to 19 bases.

This clonotype has more than one count but fewer than ten. This chain links TRBV6-5 with TRBJ2-1; D gene unclear. The CDR3 is made up of 10 amino acids. V was clipped by 8 bases and J by 5 bases, with 4 bases between them. Looked up from germline, CDR1 is MNHEY and CDR2 is SVGAGI. CDR3 loop: CASGDNEQFF. CDR3 sequence (DNA): TGTGCCAGCGGCGACAATGAGCAGTTCTTC.

This clonotype was counted a few times. The chain recombines TRBV29-1 with TRBJ2-3; D unresolved. The V and J ends lost 2 bases and 3 bases respectively, with 6 bases between them. CDR1 is SQVTM, CDR2 ANQGSEA, per germline. The CDR3 is 12 amino acids. The CDR3 region has the DNA TGCAGCGTTGAATTTTCTACAGATACGCAGTATTTT. Its translation is CSVEFSTDTQYF.